Listed here are 3 T cell receptor beta chains from one sample, sequenced in a study of OX40 agonist ivuxolimab in advanced cancers. Profiled with immunoSEQ multiplex PCR; TCRdb holds only in-frame clones, not every one. The sample has fewer than 25,000 clones; around 88% are singletons. Sequencing used CD4+ or CD8+ T cells sorted from blood, obtained in a trial of the OX40 agonist ivuxolimab. These receptors were taken from an adult with an advanced solid tumor such as melanoma, head and neck, liver or kidney cancer.

This clone was detected once. The V and J genes are TRBV2 and TRBJ1-5, with 9 bases lining up with TRBD1. Germline V gives CDR1 SNHLY, CDR2 FYNNEI. The CDR3 sequence is 16 residues long. V dropped 3 bases and J dropped 2; count of bases not matched to a gene: 5. CDR3 coding DNA: TGTGCCAGCAGTGAGGGGACAGGGCTTGGCAATCAGCCCCAGCATTTT. Amino acid sequence: CASSEGTGLGNQPQHF.

V gene TRBV19 combines with J gene TRBJ1-1; 8 bases are a match to TRBD1. Germline trimming cut 5 bases from V and 1 base from J; bases unmatched to any gene: 6. Per germline, CDR1 LNHDA and CDR2 SQIVND (reference sequence). The CDR3 contains 15 residues. The chain's CDR3 is CASSFAGTGNTEAFF. In nucleotides, the CDR3 is TGTGCCAGTAGTTTCGCCGGGACAGGGAACACTGAAGCTTTCTTT.

This clone was counted only a few times. This CDR3 is CASSSGIYTGELFF. The CDR3 region has the DNA TGTGCCAGCAGTTCCGGGATTTACACCGGGGAGCTGTTTTTT. The chain carries TRBV14 and TRBJ2-2; the D gene is possibly TRBD2 (5 bases). The V and J ends lost 6 bases and 3 bases respectively, with 11 bases between them. Germline loops: CDR1 SGHDN, CDR2 FVKESK. The CDR3 is 14 amino acids.